Shown below are 21 T cell receptor beta chains from a single sample sequenced in a study of response to subunit inactivated influenza vaccine. TCRdb re-derived calls from the RT-PCR reads in MiXCR, one entry per CDR3 protein. The sample includes 560,000 or so distinct CDR3 sequences, about 8% of them seen just once. The material was PBMCs from blood, obtained around 2 years after vaccination. These TCRs come from a man in his fifties or sixties who received an inactivated influenza vaccine.

The chain joins TRBV2 to TRBJ2-4, with D hard to call. This CDR3 is 11 amino acids long. Trimming left V 5 bases short and J 9 bases short, with 8 bases between. Germline V gives CDR1 SNHLY, CDR2 FYNNEI. The CDR3 is CASSSLSIQYF. Written as DNA, the CDR3 is TGTGCCAGCAGTAGCCTTAGCATTCAGTACTTC.

This clonotype was seen more than once but under ten times. The V gene is TRBV12-3 or TRBV12-4, the J gene TRBJ2-1, with D tentatively TRBD1 (6 bases). The CDR3 is made up of 14 amino acids. The ends were cut back, 3 bases at V and 6 bases at J, with 12 bases in the middle. CDR3 region: CASSFGTPPNEQFF. CDR3 in DNA: TGTGCCAGCAGTTTCGGGACACCTCCCAATGAGCAGTTCTTC.

In its sample, this clonotype was seen a few times. This chain uses TRBV11-3 with TRBJ2-7; no clear D. There are 14 residues in the CDR3. V lost 5 bases to trimming and J lost 2 bases, with 13 bases between them. Per the germline V gene, CDR1 is SGHNT and CDR2 is YENEEA. The CDR3 DNA sequence: TGTGCCAGCAGCAGCCGGAACGCACCCTACGAGCAGTACTTC. Protein sequence: CASSSRNAPYEQYF.

This clonotype has at least ten counts. The chain recombines TRBV18 with TRBJ1-5, with a weak D call TRBD1 (5 bases). Trimming shortened V by 1 base and J by 2 bases, and 9 bases separated the two germline ends. CDR3 length equals 15 residues. From germline, CDR1 is KGHSH and CDR2 LQKENI. CDR3 in DNA: TGTGCCAGCTCACCACAGGGGTCGGGCAATCAGCCCCAGCATTTT. It yields the protein CASSPQGSGNQPQHF.

This chain joins TRBV10-3 and TRBJ2-1, with 7 nucleotides matching TRBD2. This CDR3 spans 16 amino acids. Trimming at V came to 3 bases and at J to 0 bases, leaving 5 bases not matched to a gene. Per the germline V gene, CDR1 is ENHRY and CDR2 is SYGVKD. The CDR3 reads CAISDQASGSYNEQFF. The CDR3 nucleotides read TGTGCCATCAGTGATCAGGCTAGCGGCTCCTACAATGAGCAGTTCTTC.

The sample holds a few counts of this clonotype. CDR3 nucleotide sequence: TGTGCCAGCAGCACAGACAGGGGACCCCAAGAGACCCAGTACTTC. Its protein product is CASSTDRGPQETQYF. This sequence joins TRBV2 and TRBJ2-5; 8 bases are a match to TRBD1. The CDR3 has 15 residues. Losses at the gene ends were 6 bases for V and 1 base for J; bases not matched to a gene: 7. CDR1 SNHLY and CDR2 FYNNEI come from the germline V gene. Together with reference TRBV2 and TRBJ2-5, the CDR3 gives the full variable domain: EPEVTQTPSHQVTQMGQEVILRCVPISNHLYFYWYRQILGQKVEFLVSFYNNEISEKSEIFDDQFSVERPDGSNFTLKIRSTKLEDSAMYFCASSTDRGPQETQYFGPGTRLLVL.

J is TRBJ2-2 and V is TRBV5-1, with 9 bases matching TRBD2. The V gene end was trimmed by 0 bases and the J gene end by 0 bases; junction bases not matched to a gene: 3. Germline CDR1 and CDR2: SGHRS and YFSETQ. There are 17 residues in the CDR3. For the CDR3, the DNA is TGCGCCAGCAGCTTGGGTCCTAGCGGGACGAACACCGGGGAGCTGTTTTTT. Protein product: CASSLGPSGTNTGELFF.

The chain employs TRBV2 and TRBJ2-6, with 9 bases fitting TRBD1. Losses at the gene ends were 3 bases for V and 1 base for J; bases not matched to a gene: 13. Looked up from germline, CDR1 is SNHLY and CDR2 is FYNNEI. The CDR3 contains 20 residues. CDR3: CASSDPGTGSELSGANVLTF. CDR3 sequence (DNA): TGTGCCAGCAGTGACCCAGGGACAGGGAGTGAACTGTCTGGGGCCAACGTCCTGACTTTC.

The rearrangement uses TRBV25-1 and TRBJ2-1; TRBD2 matches at 9 bases. Trimming cost V 3 bases and J 8 bases; bases outside gene matches: 11. The V gene's germline CDR1 is MGHDK and CDR2 SYGVNS. The CDR3 has 16 residues. In nucleotides, the CDR3 is TGTGCCAGCAGTGACCCTACGGCGGGGGGGCCTGATGAGCAGTTCTTC. It is translated as CASSDPTAGGPDEQFF. The full variable domain, with the rest looked up from reference TRBV25-1 and TRBJ2-1, is EADIYQTPRYLVIGTGKKITLECSQTMGHDKMYWYQQDPGMELHLIHYSYGVNSTEKGDLSSESTVSRIRTEHFPLTLESARPSHTSQYLCASSDPTAGGPDEQFFGPGTRLTVL.

This clonotype showed up just a few times. The chain links TRBV11-2 to TRBJ1-6, with D possibly matching TRBD1 (6 bases). CDR3 length: 15 residues. V was trimmed by 4 bases and J by 8 bases, leaving 15 bases between them. Per germline, CDR1 SGHAT and CDR2 FQNNGV. CDR3 sequence reads: CASSSTSRGYSPLHF. Written as DNA, the CDR3 is TGTGCCAGCAGCTCCACTTCAAGGGGGTATTCACCCCTCCACTTT.

This clonotype appeared many times. The rearrangement joins TRBV7-3 to TRBJ2-3; D uncertain. Germline values: CDR1 SGHTA, CDR2 FQGTGA. The CDR3 covers 13 residues. Trimming left V 5 bases short and J 2 bases short, with 8 bases between. Here the CDR3 reads CASSPAFTDTQYF. The CDR3 DNA follows: TGTGCCAGCAGCCCGGCGTTCACAGATACGCAGTATTTT.

This clonotype occurred many times. The chain employs TRBV5-1 and TRBJ2-7; no clear D. Trimming removed 0 bases from V and 7 bases from J, with 14 bases in between. In germline, CDR1 is SGHRS, CDR2 YFSETQ. The CDR3 sequence is 14 residues long. The DNA for the CDR3 is TGCGCCAGCAGCTTGGATGCCCCCGTAGGAGAGCAGTACTTC. Amino acid sequence: CASSLDAPVGEQYF.

At least ten counts were recorded for this clonotype. This sequence joins TRBV20-1 and TRBJ2-7; possible D gene TRBD1, 6 bases. Germline V gives CDR1 DFQATT, CDR2 SNEGSKA (reference sequence). The CDR3 is made up of 14 amino acids. With 2 bases removed from V and 6 bases from J, the gap between germline ends came to 17 bases. The CDR3 coding sequence is TGCAGTGCTAGACCTTACAGGGAAATCACCGAGCAGTACTTC. Its protein is CSARPYREITEQYF.

The rearrangement links TRBV29-1 to TRBJ2-3; 8 positions agree with TRBD2. Germline CDR1 is SQVTM and CDR2 is ANQGSEA. The CDR3 runs 15 residues. The trim removed 3 bases at V and 1 base at J, leaving 6 bases unmatched. The CDR3 sequence is CSVDRSGRGTDTQYF. CDR3 DNA: TGCAGCGTTGATAGGAGCGGGAGAGGCACAGATACGCAGTATTTT.

This clonotype showed up many times. V is TRBV3-1 and J is TRBJ2-5, with D perhaps TRBD1 or TRBD2 (5 bases each). Germline V gene sequence: CDR1 LGHDT, CDR2 YNNKEL (reference sequence). V lost 6 bases to trimming and J lost 3 bases, with 11 bases between them. The CDR3 totals 13 residues. The CDR3 DNA follows: TGTGCCAGCAGTCTTCGAGGGGAAGAGACCCAGTACTTC. Translation gives CASSLRGEETQYF.

This rearrangement joins TRBV27 to TRBJ1-1; a weak D match, TRBD1 (6 bases). Trimming took off 6 bases at V and 11 bases at J, with 19 bases between the two ends. The CDR3 contains 13 residues. Germline V CDR1 and CDR2: MNHEY, SMNVEV (reference sequence). The CDR3 loop is CASRQPGTRRAFF. CDR3 DNA: TGTGCCAGCAGACAACCCGGGACACGGCGTGCTTTCTTT.

This clonotype was picked up many times. The chain carries TRBV12-3 or TRBV12-4 and TRBJ2-2; D perhaps matches TRBD1 (5 bases). Trimming took off 1 base at V and 4 bases at J, with 10 bases between the two ends. This CDR3 comprises 15 residues. This CDR3 reads CASSLGQGGTGELFF. Written as DNA, the CDR3 is TGTGCCAGCAGTTTAGGTCAGGGTGGCACCGGGGAGCTGTTTTTT.

V usage is TRBV9 and J usage is TRBJ1-3; D is possibly TRBD1 (5 bases). Trimming shortened V by 2 bases and J by 3 bases, and 9 bases separated the two germline ends. The CDR3 sequence is 14 residues long. Germline CDR1 is SGDLS and CDR2 is YYNGEE. CDR3 DNA sequence: TGTGCCAGCAGCGTTCGGGGGTTTGGAAACACCATATATTTT. Its translation is CASSVRGFGNTIYF.

This clonotype came up a few times. V is TRBV30 and J is TRBJ2-1; possibly TRBD1 or TRBD2 for D (5 bases each). The CDR3 loop spans 15 amino acids. Trimming left V 3 bases short and J 7 bases short, with 19 bases between. The germline V gene has CDR1 GTSNPN and CDR2 SVGIG (reference sequence). In nucleotides, the CDR3 is TGTGCCTGGAGCTCTGAGGGGATCGCAACGAATGAGCAGTTCTTC. The encoded protein is CAWSSEGIATNEQFF.

At least ten counts were recorded for this clonotype. In nucleotides, the CDR3 is TGTGCCAGCCTAAACGGGCTCAATGAGCAGTTCTTC. This gives the protein CASLNGLNEQFF. The V gene is TRBV6-2 or TRBV6-3, the J gene TRBJ2-1; D is uncertain. The V gene's germline CDR1 is MNHEY and CDR2 SVGEGT. Trimming cost V 8 bases and J 6 bases, with 11 bases left between them. The CDR3 is 12 amino acids.

This clonotype was detected ten times or more. The chain links TRBV12-3 or TRBV12-4 to TRBJ2-7; a possible D gene is TRBD1 (6 bases). CDR3 length equals 14 residues. Trimming took off 3 bases at V and 6 bases at J, with 15 bases between the two ends. The CDR3 coding sequence is TGTGCCAGCAGTTTCTCGACAGGAAAAGGCGAGCAGTACTTC. Protein: CASSFSTGKGEQYF.